Presented here are 6 T cell receptor beta chains from one specimen sequenced in a study of human thymus T cells. The protocol was immunoSEQ multiplex PCR, while the TCRdb copy is restricted to in-frame clones and leaves out a portion. The table records 40,000 to 45,000 clones, around 94% of them present only once. Sequences were obtained from blood. The receptors stem from a boy less than two years old with a congenital heart defect but otherwise immunologically healthy.

The chain uses TRBV6-4 and TRBJ1-1; TRBD1 matches 7 bases. Germline CDR1 reads MRHNA; CDR2 reads SNTAGT. CDR3 length equals 13 residues. Unmatched junction bases numbered 4, after V lost 4 bases and J lost 5 bases. CDR3 loop: CASSVGRGTEAFF. For the CDR3, the DNA is TGTGCCAGCAGTGTCGGCAGGGGGACTGAAGCTTTCTTT.

This chain connects TRBV30 to TRBJ2-3; TRBD2 matches at 12 bases. The junction had 0 bases not matched to a gene; V was cut back by 4 bases and J by 4 bases. Germline V gene data show CDR1 as GTSNPN and CDR2 as SVGIG (reference sequence). The CDR3 extends over 13 amino acids. This CDR3 reads CAWTSGGADTQYF. CDR3 DNA: TGTGCCTGGACTAGCGGGGGGGCAGATACGCAGTATTTT.

This sequence joins TRBV19 and TRBJ2-3; TRBD2 matches 9 bases. The germline CDR1 and CDR2 sequences are LNHDA and SQIVND (reference sequence). The V gene end was trimmed by 6 bases and the J gene end by 3 bases; junction bases not matched to a gene: 1. This CDR3 is built from 13 residues. The CDR3 is CASRAGGTDTQYF. CDR3 nucleotide sequence: TGTGCCAGTAGGGCGGGGGGGACAGATACGCAGTATTTT.

The V gene is TRBV5-1, the J gene TRBJ2-1, with unresolved D. This CDR3 contains 12 residues. The ends were cut back, 2 bases at V and 8 bases at J, with 8 bases in the middle. CDR1 SGHRS and CDR2 YFSETQ come from the germline V gene. CDR3 coding DNA: TGCGCCAGCAGCTTAACCGGCTATGAGCAGTTCTTC. This codes for CASSLTGYEQFF. Full variable domain (outside the CDR3, taken from reference TRBV5-1 and TRBJ2-1): KAGVTQTPRYLIKTRGQQVTLSCSPISGHRSVSWYQQTPGQGLQFLFEYFSETQRNKGNFPGRFSGRQFSNSRSEMNVSTLELGDSALYLCASSLTGYEQFFGPGTRLTVL.

This clone was counted once. The V call is TRBV7-9, the J call TRBJ2-7; possibly TRBD1 or TRBD2 for D (5 bases each). The CDR3 spans 12 residues. Germline V lookup: CDR1 SEHNR, CDR2 FQNEAQ (reference sequence). Trimming took off 4 bases at V and 6 bases at J, with 10 bases between the two ends. The CDR3 spells CASSYSGSEQYF. The CDR3 DNA is TGTGCCAGCAGCTACTCAGGGAGCGAGCAGTACTTC.

This clone was picked up one time. The V and J genes are TRBV27 and TRBJ1-5; D remains unclear. The V end lost 6 bases, the J end lost 4 bases, and 4 bases lay between the germline ends. Germline V CDR1 and CDR2: MNHEY, SMNVEV (reference sequence). There are 11 residues in the CDR3. CDR3 sequence reads: CASSRNQPQHF. As DNA, the CDR3 is TGTGCCAGCAGCCGGAATCAGCCCCAGCATTTT.